This T cell receptor beta chain was identified in a study of monozygotic twins with inflammatory bowel disease. Whole-study results and caveats: Varying immunosuppressive regimens may have increased patient repertoire variability. No detectable difference in repertoire similarity separated concordant from discordant twins, possibly as a result of limited power.

A word on this clonotype: The antigen is undetermined.

Template switching added UMIs carrying a 6-nucleotide sample barcode. TCRdb re-called the 5' RACE reads; every CDR3 protein appears as one record, without DNA. The sample includes approximately 400,000 distinct CDR3 sequences. CDR1 is MNHNS, CDR2 SASEGT, per germline. CDR3 length: 19 amino acids. The sequenced material came from blood. The clonotype comes from a human donor with ulcerative colitis or Crohn's disease, or a healthy co-twin of an affected twin (not recorded which). The chain recombines TRBV6-1 with TRBJ2-2; TCRdb returns TRBD2, unconfirmable since there is no DNA. Here the CDR3 reads CASSPGTSGGASFAGELFF.